Detailed here is one T cell receptor beta chain. The data were obtained in a study of beta chain features in type 1 diabetes. The study reverse transcribed the entire isolated RNA, so it sequenced expressed TCRB transcripts. The average read count of naive, central memory and regulatory T cell samples was about 3.57 million. The data were produced by immunoSEQ multiplex PCR, yet TCRdb's version contains in-frame clones alone and is incomplete. This repertoire shows under 300,000 clones, 8% found once; its top ten account for 0.9% to 1.2%. CDR3 size: 13 residues. The germline CDR1 and CDR2 sequences are SGHRS and YFSETQ. Trimming pared 1 base from V and 7 bases from J, leaving 11 bases between.

The chain combines TRBV5-1 with TRBJ1-2; no clear D gene. The sequenced sample consisted of central memory CD4+ T cells from blood. This sequence was found in a woman under 30 in good health. The CDR3 DNA sequence: TGCGCCAGCAGCTTGACGGACTCCGGTGGCTACACCTTC. It encodes CASSLTDSGGYTF.